The T cell receptor beta chain described here comes from a study of blood T cell repertoires in COVID-19. The V gene's germline CDR1 is MNHEY and CDR2 SVGAGI. The ends lost 7 bases at V and 6 bases at J; junction bases unmatched: 7. CDR3 length: 14 amino acids. The protocol was immunoSEQ multiplex PCR, while the TCRdb copy is restricted to in-frame clones and leaves out a portion. The sample has about 250,000 clones, approximately 85% seen once. This receptor was identified in a woman aged 70-85 years with acute or convalescent COVID-19. Sequenced: peripheral blood. The chain has TRBV6-5 and TRBJ1-2; the match to TRBD1 covers 11 bases. The CDR3 reads CASTRTGGVNGYTF. DNA of the CDR3: TGTGCCAGCACAAGGACAGGGGGCGTTAATGGCTACACCTTC.